One TCR beta chain is described in this entry. Its antigen is unidentified. With V trimmed by 2 bases and J by 4 bases, 7 bases remained unmatched. The V gene's germline CDR1 is SGHRS and CDR2 YFSETQ. The CDR3 consists of 17 residues. The sample originates from a study of cytomegalovirus exposure and HLA in healthy donors. TCRdb keeps only in-frame clones here, not all; method: immunoSEQ multiplex PCR. The sample consists of some 80,000 clones, about 96% of them appearing once. The study drew the donors from its approximately 110-subject validation cohort, separate from the roughly 710-subject first cohort. Study-wide points: In vitro assays verified that a few CMV-associated chains recognized CMV antigens specifically. Researchers catalogued 164 TCR beta chains as cytomegalovirus-associated. Rarity characterized most TCR sequences, yet some public TCRs appeared in many donors.

The clonotype originates from a woman in her late teens or twenties in good health and CMV-seronegative. The sample comprised PBMCs. This sequence joins TRBV5-1 and TRBJ2-5, with 14 positions matching TRBD2. CDR3 nucleotide sequence: TGCGCCAGCAGCTTACGGGGACTAGCGGGAGAGGGAGAGACCCAGTACTTC. Its protein is CASSLRGLAGEGETQYF.